A selection of T cell receptor beta chains follows, all from one sample in a study of T cells in Graves' hyperthyroidism and ophthalmopathy. TCRdb used MiXCR to reprocess the multiplex PCR reads, holding one entry per CDR3 protein. The sample includes about 380,000 distinct CDR3 sequences, roughly 13% seen only once; the top ten take 9.5% to 11%. The sequenced material came from blood. These receptors came from an older woman with Graves' hyperthyroidism. Each CDR3 is given with its conserved first and last residue. Fields, in order: clone size, J gene, D gene, V gene, CDR3 DNA, CDR3 protein. The D gene is left open where the match is weak. Clone size is shown for a subset of rows, as once, few, many or a class of expanded clone.

abundance: few
j_gene: TRBJ1-4
d_gene: TRBD1
v_gene: TRBV19
CDR3nt: TGTGCCAGTAGACAGGGGGCGCGAGAAAAACTGTTTTTT
CDR3aa: CASRQGAREKLFF

abundance: many
j_gene: TRBJ2-3
d_gene: TRBD2
v_gene: TRBV10-3
CDR3nt: TGTGCCACCTCCCGACGGACTAGCGGGAGCACAGATACGCAGTATTTT
CDR3aa: CATSRRTSGSTDTQYF

abundance: many
j_gene: TRBJ2-7
d_gene: .
v_gene: TRBV20-1
CDR3nt: TGCAGTTCAATCGGACTGTCCAAGGGGGAGCAGTACTTC
CDR3aa: CSSIGLSKGEQYF

abundance: many
j_gene: TRBJ2-3
d_gene: TRBD2
v_gene: TRBV11-2
CDR3nt: TGTGCCAGCAGCCGGACTAGCGGGAGTCCAGATACGCAGTATTTT
CDR3aa: CASSRTSGSPDTQYF

abundance: few
j_gene: TRBJ2-7
d_gene: TRBD1
v_gene: TRBV18
CDR3nt: TGTGCCAGCTCACCGGGACAGGGGGCGCAGGAGCAGTACTTC
CDR3aa: CASSPGQGAQEQYF

abundance: many
j_gene: TRBJ2-3
d_gene: TRBD2
v_gene: TRBV5-1
CDR3nt: TGCGCCAGCAGCTTGGGTTTAACTAGCGGGGGCACAGATACGCAGTATTTT
CDR3aa: CASSLGLTSGGTDTQYF

abundance: many
j_gene: TRBJ2-1
d_gene: TRBD2
v_gene: TRBV11-2
CDR3nt: TGTGCCAGCAGCTCCATTGGAAGTGGTGTGACTAGCGGGAGGTTTTACAATGAGCAGTTCTTC
CDR3aa: CASSSIGSGVTSGRFYNEQFF

abundance: many
j_gene: TRBJ2-7
d_gene: .
v_gene: TRBV27
CDR3nt: TGTGCCAGCAGTCTCGACTTGAGCTCCTACGAGCAGTACTTC
CDR3aa: CASSLDLSSYEQYF

abundance: many
j_gene: TRBJ1-2
d_gene: .
v_gene: TRBV20-1
CDR3nt: TGCAGTGCCCGTGTGGGGGGTTCTAACTATGGCTACACCTTC
CDR3aa: CSARVGGSNYGYTF

abundance: many
j_gene: TRBJ1-6
d_gene: TRBD1
v_gene: TRBV30
CDR3nt: TGTGCCTGGAGAGGGACAGGGGGCGGCGGTTCACCCCTCCACTTT
CDR3aa: CAWRGTGGGGSPLHF

abundance: .
j_gene: TRBJ2-2
d_gene: .
v_gene: TRBV6-2/TRBV6-3
CDR3nt: TGTGCCAGCAGACAGGGAGGTAACACCGGGGAGCTGTTTTTT
CDR3aa: CASRQGGNTGELFF

abundance: .
j_gene: TRBJ1-2
d_gene: TRBD1
v_gene: TRBV7-9
CDR3nt: TGTGCCAGCAGCTCGTACGGGACAGGGCATGGCTACACCTTC
CDR3aa: CASSSYGTGHGYTF

abundance: many
j_gene: TRBJ2-6
d_gene: TRBD1
v_gene: TRBV24-1
CDR3nt: TGTGCCACCAGTGATTGGAACGACAGGGTTGGGGCCAACGTCCTGACTTTC
CDR3aa: CATSDWNDRVGANVLTF

abundance: many
j_gene: TRBJ2-7
d_gene: TRBD1
v_gene: TRBV5-1
CDR3nt: TGCGCCAGCAGCTTGTGGACAGGGGCCTACGAGCAGTACTTC
CDR3aa: CASSLWTGAYEQYF

abundance: many
j_gene: TRBJ1-5
d_gene: .
v_gene: TRBV10-3
CDR3nt: TGTGCCATCAGGACAGGAGATCAGCCCCAGCATTTT
CDR3aa: CAIRTGDQPQHF

abundance: .
j_gene: TRBJ2-3
d_gene: TRBD2
v_gene: TRBV7-2
CDR3nt: TGTGCCAGCAGCTCCAGCGGGAGGCCGCAATACTCCACAGATACGCAGTATTTT
CDR3aa: CASSSSGRPQYSTDTQYF

abundance: .
j_gene: TRBJ2-1
d_gene: TRBD2
v_gene: TRBV5-1
CDR3nt: TGCGCCAGCGGATCTAGCGGGAGGGCCGAGGGGGAGCAGTTCTTC
CDR3aa: CASGSSGRAEGEQFF

abundance: many
j_gene: TRBJ1-3
d_gene: .
v_gene: TRBV30
CDR3nt: TGTGCCTGGAGTGTACGGGCAAACACCATATATTTT
CDR3aa: CAWSVRANTIYF

abundance: many
j_gene: TRBJ2-7
d_gene: TRBD1
v_gene: TRBV5-1
CDR3nt: TGCGCCAGCAGCGAGGGGACAGTGGGGGTCGAGCAGTACTTC
CDR3aa: CASSEGTVGVEQYF

abundance: many
j_gene: TRBJ1-2
d_gene: .
v_gene: TRBV18
CDR3nt: TGTGCCAGCTCACCACCGAAGGGACGAGGCTACACCTTC
CDR3aa: CASSPPKGRGYTF

abundance: .
j_gene: TRBJ1-4
d_gene: .
v_gene: TRBV28
CDR3nt: TGTGCCAGCAGTTTTCGCCGTAATGAAAAACTGTTTTTT
CDR3aa: CASSFRRNEKLFF

abundance: few
j_gene: TRBJ2-1
d_gene: .
v_gene: TRBV19
CDR3nt: TGTGCCAGTAGTATTTCCCCGAGCTCCTACAATGAGCAGTTCTTC
CDR3aa: CASSISPSSYNEQFF

abundance: .
j_gene: TRBJ2-2
d_gene: .
v_gene: TRBV5-1
CDR3nt: TGCGCCAGCAGCCAGGCCGGGACCCCAGGGGCCGGGGAGCTGTTTTTT
CDR3aa: CASSQAGTPGAGELFF

abundance: many
j_gene: TRBJ2-1
d_gene: TRBD2
v_gene: TRBV12-3/TRBV12-4
CDR3nt: TGTGCCAGCAGTTCACGTAGGGGACTAGCGGCTCCCTACAATGAGCAGTTCTTC
CDR3aa: CASSSRRGLAAPYNEQFF

abundance: many
j_gene: TRBJ2-4
d_gene: .
v_gene: TRBV20-1
CDR3nt: TGCAGTGCTAGAGAGACAGGGCGGGGAAACATTCAGTACTTC
CDR3aa: CSARETGRGNIQYF

abundance: many
j_gene: TRBJ2-1
d_gene: .
v_gene: TRBV18
CDR3nt: TGTGCCAGCCTAGCGCCTAGCTCCTACAATGAGCAGTTCTTC
CDR3aa: CASLAPSSYNEQFF

abundance: many
j_gene: TRBJ2-5
d_gene: .
v_gene: TRBV7-2
CDR3nt: TGTGCCAGCAGCTTAGGGAATGGAGAGACCCAGTACTTC
CDR3aa: CASSLGNGETQYF

abundance: many
j_gene: TRBJ2-3
d_gene: .
v_gene: TRBV5-5
CDR3nt: TGTGCCAGCAGCTTGGTACAGGGGGTTCTCGGGTCTAGCGGGACCGATACGCAGTATTTT
CDR3aa: CASSLVQGVLGSSGTDTQYF

abundance: many
j_gene: TRBJ2-3
d_gene: .
v_gene: TRBV6-4
CDR3nt: TGTGCCAGCAGCGCGGGACTGTCCACTAGCACAGATACGCAGTATTTT
CDR3aa: CASSAGLSTSTDTQYF